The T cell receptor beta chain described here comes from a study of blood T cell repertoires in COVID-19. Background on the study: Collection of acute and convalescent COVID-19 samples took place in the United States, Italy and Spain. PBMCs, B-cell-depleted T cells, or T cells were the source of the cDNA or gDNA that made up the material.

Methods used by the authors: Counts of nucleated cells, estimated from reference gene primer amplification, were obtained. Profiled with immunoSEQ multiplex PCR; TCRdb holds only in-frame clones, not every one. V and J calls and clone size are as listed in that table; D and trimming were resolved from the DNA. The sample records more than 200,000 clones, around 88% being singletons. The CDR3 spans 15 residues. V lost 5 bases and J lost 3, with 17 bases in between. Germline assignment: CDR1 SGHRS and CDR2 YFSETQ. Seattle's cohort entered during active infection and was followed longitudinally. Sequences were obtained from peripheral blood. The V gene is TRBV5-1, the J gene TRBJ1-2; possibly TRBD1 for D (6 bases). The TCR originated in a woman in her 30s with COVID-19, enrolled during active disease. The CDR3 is CASRQSRDMDYGYTF. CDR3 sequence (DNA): TGCGCCAGCAGACAGAGCCGGGACATGGACTATGGCTACACCTTC.